This passage covers 8 T cell receptor beta chains from one sample sequenced in a study of identifying expanded T cells in peripheral blood. Repertoires were generated with immunoSEQ multiplex PCR, while TCRdb's copy carries only in-frame clones and drops some. This repertoire shows about 58,000 clones, roughly four fifths found once; its top ten account for roughly a sixth. Source material: blood. Source of these receptors: a person aged 18 to 69 in good health.

This chain connects TRBV5-6 to TRBJ1-1, with D hard to call. The length of the CDR3 is 14 residues. From germline, CDR1 is SGHDT and CDR2 YYEEEE. Trimming stripped 4 bases from V and 3 bases from J, with 13 bases between. The chain's CDR3 is CASSRNTGHTEAFF. The CDR3 nucleotides read TGTGCCAGCAGCCGCAACACCGGCCACACTGAAGCTTTCTTT.

The rearrangement joins TRBV7-2 to TRBJ2-3, with TRBD1 identical over 8 bases. In germline, CDR1 is SGHTA, CDR2 FQGNSA. The CDR3 length is 15 residues. J was trimmed by 1 base and V by 5 bases; bases with no gene match: 5. The CDR3: CASSTRQGRTDTQYF. As DNA, the CDR3 is TGTGCCAGCAGCACGAGACAGGGGCGCACAGATACGCAGTATTTT. Drawing the rest from reference TRBV7-2 and TRBJ2-3, the complete variable domain is GAGVSQSPSNKVTEKGKDVELRCDPISGHTALYWYRQSLGQGLEFLIYFQGNSAPDKSGLPSDRFSAERTGGSVSTLTIQRTQQEDSAVYLCASSTRQGRTDTQYFGPGTRLTVL.

The genes are TRBV11-3 and TRBJ2-7; tentative D call: TRBD2 (6 bases). V lost 5 bases and J 1 base, leaving 15 bases between the germline ends. The CDR3 is 15 residues long. The germline CDR1 and CDR2 sequences are SGHNT and YENEEA. This CDR3 is CASSVGASASYEQYF. DNA of the CDR3: TGTGCCAGCAGCGTCGGGGCTAGCGCATCCTACGAGCAGTACTTC.

This rearrangement joins TRBV18 to TRBJ1-1, with D possibly being TRBD1 (5 bases). Germline V lookup: CDR1 KGHSH, CDR2 LQKENI. V lost 3 bases and J 11 bases, leaving 13 bases between the germline ends. The CDR3 contains 12 residues. CDR3 region: CASSPREGWAFF. In nucleotides, the CDR3 is TGTGCCAGCTCACCGCGAGAGGGGTGGGCTTTCTTT.

The gene calls are TRBV19 and TRBJ1-1; D is unresolved. Deletions cut 8 bases from V and 8 bases from J, with 12 bases between. The length of the CDR3 is 11 residues. The germline CDR1 and CDR2 sequences are LNHDA and SQIVND (reference sequence). The chain's CDR3 is CASGSLREAFF. Here the CDR3 DNA reads TGTGCCAGTGGCTCCCTCCGGGAAGCTTTCTTT.

The V call is TRBV19, the J call TRBJ2-3; TRBD2 matches 13 bases. Germline CDR1 reads LNHDA; CDR2 reads SQIVND (reference sequence). Losses at the gene ends were 10 bases for V and 2 bases for J; bases not matched to a gene: 9. This CDR3 region has 16 residues. The CDR3 protein is CATARTSGGATDTQYF. The DNA of the CDR3 is TGTGCCACCGCCCGTACTAGCGGGGGGGCCACAGATACGCAGTATTTT.

V usage is TRBV7-2 and J usage is TRBJ2-7; 10 positions match TRBD2. Germline loops: CDR1 SGHTA, CDR2 FQGNSA. The CDR3 consists of 14 residues. V was pared by 5 bases and J by 6 bases, with 7 bases of the junction left unmatched. The CDR3, as DNA: TGTGCCAGCAGCAGAGCGGGAGGGCCTGGCGAGCAGTACTTC. Protein product: CASSRAGGPGEQYF.

The J gene is TRBJ1-4, the V gene TRBV4-1; 7 bases fit TRBD1. There are 16 residues in the CDR3. Germline loops: CDR1 MGHRA, CDR2 YSYEKL. V trimming: 0 bases; J trimming: 7 bases; junction bases outside the gene matches: 8. CDR3 amino acids: CASSQELAGGSEKLFF. The DNA of the CDR3 is TGCGCCAGCAGCCAAGAACTGGCAGGGGGAAGTGAAAAACTGTTTTTT.